The T cell receptor beta chain under discussion was sequenced for a study of identical twins. V gave up 0 bases and J gave up 4 bases, with 9 bases separating them. The CDR3 has 13 amino acids. Germline loops: CDR1 DFQATT, CDR2 SNEGSKA (reference sequence). TCRdb recomputed calls from the 5' RACE reads with MiXCR, one row per CDR3 protein. This sample yields some 790,000 distinct CDR3 sequences, of which over 15% are seen a single time; approximately 14% belongs to the top ten. This same sample was also part of a study on T cells expressing NK-cell markers. Per that study: Of the CD8+ T cells in about 6 donors, about 1.0-7.5% belonged to dominant NKG2C+ clonotypes.

Sequencing input: PBMCs. J is TRBJ1-2 and V is TRBV20-1; the D gene is possibly TRBD1 (6 bases). The TCR sequence derives from a woman between 18 and 29 years old in good health. The CDR3, as DNA: TGCAGTGCTAGAGATCAGGGGTCCTATGGCTACACCTTC. Its protein is CSARDQGSYGYTF.